This TCR beta chain appears in the sequencing data of a study of neoadjuvant nivolumab and ipilimumab in lung cancer. General study results and limits: Resected-tumor TCR richness correlated positively with pretherapy blood richness. From pretherapy to surgery, tumor richness and clonality rose with dual therapy. TCR richness and clonality were higher in tumors than adjacent uninvolved lung.

Sequencing used immunoSEQ multiplex PCR; TCRdb keeps in-frame clones, though not all of them. The profile shows approximately 31,000 clones, more than 90% of them singletons. This clone appeared a single time. Its antigen is not known. Germline V gene data show CDR1 as MGHRA and CDR2 as YSYEKL. This CDR3 spans 19 amino acids. V was clipped by 0 bases and J by 1 base, with 16 bases between them. The chain has TRBV4-1 and TRBJ2-6; tentatively, D is TRBD1 (6 bases). The sequenced sample was peripheral blood, obtained after neoadjuvant nivolumab, alone or with ipilimumab, at or shortly before surgery. The receptor's source is an adult with non-small cell lung cancer. CDR3 sequence reads: CASSQDRGSRGSGANVLTF. CDR3 coding DNA: TGCGCCAGCAGCCAAGATCGTGGCTCCAGGGGTTCTGGGGCCAACGTCCTGACTTTC.